These T cell receptor beta chains were read from a single sample in a study of graft-versus-host responses after intestinal transplantation. The repertoire was sequenced with immunoSEQ multiplex PCR; TCRdb's copy has only in-frame clones and lacks some. The sample records 4,000 or so clones, approximately 85% being singletons. Specimen: ileum tissue, collected 650 to 670 days after intestinal transplant. The receptors originated from a human patient who received an intestinal transplant, so some T cells may come from the graft donor. CDR3s include the opening cysteine and the closing phenylalanine or tryptophan. D genes are given only for firm matches. Some rows have no size entry. The others give once, few or many, or a class for an expanded clone.

clone size,D gene,V gene,J gene,CDR3 length,CDR3 DNA,CDR3 protein
NA,NA,TRBV10-1,TRBJ2-6,18,TGCGCCAGCAGTTGTTCGAGAAGATCACAAAGTCGGGCCAACGTCCTGACTTTC,CASSCSRRSQSRANVLTF
NA,TRBD1,TRBV9,TRBJ2-3,14,TGTGCCAGCAGCAGGGACAGTTCCACAGATACGCAGTATTTT,CASSRDSSTDTQYF
NA,NA,TRBV29-1,TRBJ2-1,15,TGCAGCGGGACACGGGGACCGAGCTCCTACAATGAGCAGTTCTTC,CSGTRGPSSYNEQFF
NA,TRBD1,TRBV4-2,TRBJ2-3,20,TGTGCCAGCAGCCCTTCCGATGATTTCCCGGGCCTGGGCCCAGGGGGTACGCAGTATTTT,CASSPSDDFPGLGPGGTQYF
NA,TRBD1,TRBV5-3,TRBJ1-6,14,TGTGCCAGCAGCTTCGCTACAGGGGGTTCACCCCTCCACTTT,CASSFATGGSPLHF
NA,TRBD2,TRBV7-9,TRBJ2-5,16,TGTGCCAGCAGCCCCACCGCGGGGGGTTCTAAAGAGACCCAGTACTTC,CASSPTAGGSKETQYF
NA,NA,TRBV13,TRBJ1-1,14,TGTGCCAGCAGCTTAAGGACAGCCAACACTGAAGCTTTCTTT,CASSLRTANTEAFF
NA,TRBD2,TRBV11-2,TRBJ2-2,15,TGTGCCAGCAGCTTTCTAGCGGGGGGGTACGGGGAGCTGTTTTTT,CASSFLAGGYGELFF
NA,TRBD1,TRBV9,TRBJ2-2,15,TGTGCCAGCAGCGTACCGGGACAGGGCTCCGGGGAGCTGTTTTTT,CASSVPGQGSGELFF
few,NA,TRBV14,TRBJ1-6,15,TGTGCCAGCAGCCGCCGTGGGGCGCGGAATTCACCCCTCCACTTT,CASSRRGARNSPLHF
NA,TRBD1,TRBV19,TRBJ2-7,13,TGTGCCAGTAGTCGCCCGGGACAGCGCGAGCAGTACTTC,CASSRPGQREQYF
few,NA,TRBV5-8,TRBJ2-7,14,TGTGCCAGCAGCTTGGGTGCGGACACCTACGAGCAGTACTTC,CASSLGADTYEQYF
NA,NA,TRBV6-1,TRBJ1-1,14,TGTGCCAGCAGTGTGCAGCGCCTGAACACTGAAGCTTTCTTT,CASSVQRLNTEAFF
NA,NA,TRBV9,TRBJ2-3,15,TGTGCCAGCAGCGTAGACAGGTTTGACACAGATACGCAGTATTTT,CASSVDRFDTDTQYF
NA,NA,TRBV2,TRBJ2-5,15,TGTGCCAGCAAATCGGGGCGACTGTACCAAGAGACCCAGTACTTC,CASKSGRLYQETQYF
once,NA,TRBV15,TRBJ1-4,14,TGTGCCACCAGCAGAGACAGGGGACATGAAAAACTGTTTTTT,CATSRDRGHEKLFF
NA,NA,TRBV6-1,TRBJ2-5,14,TGTGCCAGCAGTAGTAAGTGGTACCAAGAGACCCAGTACTTC,CASSSKWYQETQYF
NA,NA,TRBV9,TRBJ1-3,13,TGTGCCAGCAGCGTTGGGGGTGGAAACACCATATATTTT,CASSVGGGNTIYF
NA,NA,TRBV5-6,TRBJ2-7,13,TGCGCCAGCAGCTTAGAAGGGAACTACGAGCAGTACTTC,CASSLEGNYEQYF
once,TRBD1,TRBV6-6,TRBJ1-1,13,TGTGCCAGCAGACGCGGGACAGGGGGCGACGCTTTCTTT,CASRRGTGGDAFF
NA,NA,TRBV6-5,TRBJ2-1,14,TGTGCCAGCAGTTACCCCGGACCGTTCAATGAGCAGTTCTTC,CASSYPGPFNEQFF
NA,NA,TRBV4-1,TRBJ1-6,16,TGCGCCAGCAGCCCCCTAGGGGCCGAATATAATTCACCCCTCCACTTT,CASSPLGAEYNSPLHF
few,NA,TRBV18,TRBJ1-4,15,TGTGCCAGCTCACCACTCCTGGGAACTAATGAAAAACTGTTTTTT,CASSPLLGTNEKLFF
NA,TRBD2,TRBV5-4,TRBJ2-5,15,TGTGCCAGCAGCTTGAGACTAGCGGGTCTAGAGACCCAGTACTTC,CASSLRLAGLETQYF
NA,TRBD2,TRBV7-2,TRBJ2-2,16,TGTGCCAGCAGCTCCCTAGCGGGGGGCTTCACCGGGGAGCTGTTTTTT,CASSSLAGGFTGELFF
few,TRBD1,TRBV19,TRBJ2-7,14,TGTGCCAGTACCCTAGGGACAGGGCGTACCGAGCAGTACTTC,CASTLGTGRTEQYF
once,NA,TRBV5-4,TRBJ2-1,15,TGTGCCAGCATGTTCGAGCGTCGGCCTACCAATGAGCAGTTCTTC,CASMFERRPTNEQFF
NA,NA,TRBV20-1,TRBJ2-3,11,TGCAGTGCCGACAGATTTGGATCGCAGTATTTT,CSADRFGSQYF
NA,NA,TRBV5-1,TRBJ1-3,17,TGCGCCAGCAGCTTGGGGCAGGGCCTTAGCTCTGGAAACACCATATATTTT,CASSLGQGLSSGNTIYF
NA,TRBD1,TRBV6-5,TRBJ1-1,14,TGTGCCAGCAGTTCCGGACAGGGGAACACTGAAGCTTTCTTT,CASSSGQGNTEAFF
NA,NA,TRBV28,TRBJ2-3,14,TGTGCCATCACCACTAGTTCCCGCACAGATACGCAGTATTTT,CAITTSSRTDTQYF